Listed below are T cell receptor beta chains from one sample, sequenced in a study of T cell repertoires in cytomegalovirus infection. TCRdb used MiXCR to reprocess the reads, holding one entry per CDR3 protein. The sample shows 250,000 or so distinct CDR3 sequences, roughly 9% of them seen only once. The specimen sequenced was PBMCs. All receptors derive from a human donor in good health (CMV status not recorded). Some clones in this sample may be carry-over from other donors' samples. Both conserved end residues are part of each CDR3. Fields, in order: D gene, V gene, J gene, clone size, CDR3 protein, CDR3 DNA. The D gene is left open where the match is weak. Clone size, where shown, is once, few, many, or a class for clones that have expanded.

D gene: .; V gene: TRBV15; J gene: TRBJ2-2; clone size: .; CDR3 protein: CATSRGGTYTGELFF; CDR3 DNA: TGTGCCACCAGCAGAGGTGGGACTTACACCGGGGAGCTGTTTTTT
D gene: .; V gene: TRBV7-2; J gene: TRBJ2-1; clone size: .; CDR3 protein: CASSLARVYEQFF; CDR3 DNA: TGTGCCAGCAGCTTAGCAAGGGTTTATGAGCAGTTCTTC
D gene: .; V gene: TRBV7-2; J gene: TRBJ1-1; clone size: .; CDR3 protein: CASSKGRVVAEAFF; CDR3 DNA: TGTGCCAGCAGCAAGGGAAGGGTGGTCGCTGAAGCTTTCTTT
D gene: .; V gene: TRBV20-1; J gene: TRBJ2-7; clone size: .; CDR3 protein: CSARERGRTYEQYF; CDR3 DNA: TGCAGTGCTAGAGAAAGGGGCCGAACCTACGAGCAGTACTTC
D gene: .; V gene: TRBV7-2; J gene: TRBJ2-3; clone size: many; CDR3 protein: CASSPHVAGKTDTQYF; CDR3 DNA: TGTGCCAGCAGCCCCCATGTCGCGGGGAAAACAGATACGCAGTATTTT
D gene: .; V gene: TRBV10-3; J gene: TRBJ1-1; clone size: .; CDR3 protein: CAISVGGVNTEAFF; CDR3 DNA: TGTGCCATCAGTGTTGGAGGAGTGAACACTGAAGCTTTCTTT
D gene: .; V gene: TRBV7-2; J gene: TRBJ2-5; clone size: .; CDR3 protein: CASSLRAPLQETQYF; CDR3 DNA: TGTGCCAGCAGCTTGCGGGCCCCCCTCCAAGAGACCCAGTACTTC
D gene: .; V gene: TRBV19; J gene: TRBJ1-1; clone size: few; CDR3 protein: CASSIPSGLTEAFF; CDR3 DNA: TGTGCCAGTAGTATACCCTCGGGGTTGACTGAAGCTTTCTTT
D gene: .; V gene: TRBV28; J gene: TRBJ1-5; clone size: few; CDR3 protein: CASSRLDNQPQHF; CDR3 DNA: TGTGCCAGCAGCAGGTTGGACAATCAGCCCCAGCATTTT
D gene: .; V gene: TRBV7-2; J gene: TRBJ1-1; clone size: many; CDR3 protein: CASSLESGSTEAFF; CDR3 DNA: TGTGCCAGCAGCTTAGAGAGCGGTAGCACTGAAGCTTTCTTT
D gene: TRBD1; V gene: TRBV3-1; J gene: TRBJ1-6; clone size: few; CDR3 protein: CASSQKGTGGGGSPLHF; CDR3 DNA: TGTGCCAGCAGCCAAAAAGGAACAGGGGGCGGTGGTTCACCCCTCCACTTT
D gene: TRBD1; V gene: TRBV7-8; J gene: TRBJ1-1; clone size: .; CDR3 protein: CASSPATGVNTEAFF; CDR3 DNA: TGTGCCAGCAGCCCGGCGACAGGGGTGAACACTGAAGCTTTCTTT
D gene: .; V gene: TRBV19; J gene: TRBJ2-7; clone size: few; CDR3 protein: CASSLPGGSTSYEQYF; CDR3 DNA: TGTGCCAGTAGTCTTCCCGGGGGCTCAACCTCCTACGAGCAGTACTTC
D gene: .; V gene: TRBV29-1; J gene: TRBJ1-2; clone size: few; CDR3 protein: CSVSRMGSYGYTF; CDR3 DNA: TGCAGCGTTTCCCGGATGGGGAGCTATGGCTACACCTTC
D gene: .; V gene: TRBV5-1; J gene: TRBJ2-7; clone size: many; CDR3 protein: CASSRGEDYEQYF; CDR3 DNA: TGCGCCAGCAGCAGGGGGGAAGATTACGAGCAGTACTTC
D gene: TRBD1; V gene: TRBV7-2; J gene: TRBJ2-1; clone size: many; CDR3 protein: CASSSGTVDNEQFF; CDR3 DNA: TGTGCCAGCAGCTCCGGGACAGTGGACAATGAGCAGTTCTTC
D gene: TRBD1; V gene: TRBV7-2; J gene: TRBJ1-1; clone size: many; CDR3 protein: CASSIRQGQEAFF; CDR3 DNA: TGTGCCAGCAGCATCCGACAGGGACAGGAAGCTTTCTTT
D gene: TRBD2; V gene: TRBV20-1; J gene: TRBJ2-3; clone size: few; CDR3 protein: CSARGPSGRALADTQYF; CDR3 DNA: TGCAGTGCTAGGGGCCCTAGCGGGAGGGCCTTGGCAGATACGCAGTATTTT
D gene: .; V gene: TRBV7-8; J gene: TRBJ2-7; clone size: many; CDR3 protein: CASSFSRVSQQYF; CDR3 DNA: TGTGCCAGCAGCTTCTCTAGAGTAAGCCAGCAGTACTTC
D gene: .; V gene: TRBV11-3; J gene: TRBJ1-1; clone size: few; CDR3 protein: CASRPPGSMNTEAFF; CDR3 DNA: TGTGCCAGCAGGCCTCCAGGGTCCATGAACACTGAAGCTTTCTTT
D gene: .; V gene: TRBV19; J gene: TRBJ1-4; clone size: .; CDR3 protein: CASSIQGGGEKLFF; CDR3 DNA: TGTGCCAGTAGTATACAGGGTGGGGGTGAAAAACTGTTTTTT
D gene: .; V gene: TRBV7-3; J gene: TRBJ2-7; clone size: many; CDR3 protein: CASSLSPPGSLTYEQYF; CDR3 DNA: TGTGCCAGCAGCTTAAGCCCCCCGGGCAGTCTAACCTACGAGCAGTACTTC
D gene: .; V gene: TRBV27; J gene: TRBJ2-3; clone size: many; CDR3 protein: CASSFSVPGRNRQYF; CDR3 DNA: TGTGCCAGCAGTTTTTCAGTCCCAGGGAGAAATAGGCAGTATTTT
D gene: .; V gene: TRBV7-2; J gene: TRBJ1-5; clone size: many; CDR3 protein: CASTVDGPSPNQPQHF; CDR3 DNA: TGTGCCAGCACCGTTGACGGGCCGAGCCCCAATCAGCCCCAGCATTTT
D gene: .; V gene: TRBV25-1; J gene: TRBJ2-1; clone size: .; CDR3 protein: CASSENPEGYNEQFF; CDR3 DNA: TGTGCCAGCAGTGAAAATCCGGAGGGTTACAATGAGCAGTTCTTC
D gene: TRBD1; V gene: TRBV30; J gene: TRBJ2-7; clone size: many; CDR3 protein: CAQDADRDFYEQYF; CDR3 DNA: TGTGCCCAGGATGCGGACAGGGACTTTTACGAGCAGTACTTC
D gene: .; V gene: TRBV7-2; J gene: TRBJ2-3; clone size: many; CDR3 protein: CASSLGTSYRGAF; CDR3 DNA: TGTGCCAGCAGCCTTGGGACCTCCTACCGTGGGGCTTTT
D gene: TRBD1; V gene: TRBV6-2/TRBV6-3; J gene: TRBJ2-7; clone size: few; CDR3 protein: CASSPIRDRGFEQYF; CDR3 DNA: TGTGCCAGCAGCCCTATCCGGGACAGGGGGTTCGAGCAGTACTTC
D gene: TRBD2; V gene: TRBV11-3; J gene: TRBJ2-1; clone size: many; CDR3 protein: CASSSGTSASSSYNEQFF; CDR3 DNA: TGTGCCAGCAGCTCTGGGACTAGCGCGTCAAGCTCCTACAATGAGCAGTTCTTC
D gene: TRBD1; V gene: TRBV7-2; J gene: TRBJ1-4; clone size: many; CDR3 protein: CASSYSQQTGPLELFF; CDR3 DNA: TGTGCCAGCAGCTATTCCCAACAGACAGGGCCTCTTGAACTGTTTTTT
D gene: TRBD1; V gene: TRBV28; J gene: TRBJ1-2; clone size: few; CDR3 protein: CASSLIRGQGSGYTF; CDR3 DNA: TGTGCCAGCAGTTTAATTCGGGGACAGGGGAGTGGCTACACCTTC
D gene: .; V gene: TRBV28; J gene: TRBJ1-4; clone size: .; CDR3 protein: CASSEGRTNEKLFF; CDR3 DNA: TGTGCCAGCAGCGAGGGACGGACTAATGAAAAACTGTTTTTT
D gene: .; V gene: TRBV2; J gene: TRBJ2-1; clone size: .; CDR3 protein: CARSVRNEQFF; CDR3 DNA: TGTGCCAGAAGTGTAAGGAATGAGCAGTTCTTC
D gene: TRBD1; V gene: TRBV7-9; J gene: TRBJ1-6; clone size: many; CDR3 protein: CASSAGTVLNSPLHF; CDR3 DNA: TGTGCCAGCAGCGCCGGGACAGTCCTTAATTCACCCCTCCACTTT
D gene: .; V gene: TRBV7-8; J gene: TRBJ1-2; clone size: .; CDR3 protein: CASSFKQDYGYTF; CDR3 DNA: TGTGCCAGCAGCTTTAAACAGGACTATGGCTACACCTTC
D gene: .; V gene: TRBV3-1; J gene: TRBJ1-1; clone size: many; CDR3 protein: CASSQTPIAAEAFF; CDR3 DNA: TGTGCCAGCAGCCAAACCCCCATTGCCGCTGAAGCTTTCTTT
D gene: .; V gene: TRBV10-2; J gene: TRBJ1-1; clone size: many; CDR3 protein: CASSDPTVGLNTEAFF; CDR3 DNA: TGCGCCAGCAGTGATCCGACGGTGGGTTTGAACACTGAAGCTTTCTTT